The 32 T cell receptor beta chains given below trace back to one sample, sequenced in a study of T-cell reconstitution after alpha-beta-depleted transplantation in children. Unique molecular identifiers were built into the TCRbeta library. TCRdb re-analysed the PCR reads in MiXCR, keeping a single row per CDR3 protein. The table has 170,000 or so distinct CDR3 sequences, over 5.5% seen once. The sequenced sample was PBMCs from the stem cell graft donor, obtained from the stem cell graft. These receptors were obtained from a human donor who donated a stem cell graft to a child with Wiskott-Aldrich syndrome.

This clonotype was detected ten times or more. The chain joins TRBV3-1 to TRBJ1-2; 9 bases line up with TRBD1. CDR1 LGHDT and CDR2 YNNKEL come from the germline V gene (reference sequence). The CDR3 runs to 17 residues. The J segment lost 6 bases and the V segment lost 1 base, leaving 12 bases of the junction unmatched. CDR3 DNA sequence: TGTGCCAGCAGCCAAGGTTCGGTCTGGGGACAGGGACATGGCTACACCTTC. Its translation is CASSQGSVWGQGHGYTF.

Ten or more counts support this clonotype. V is TRBV5-1 and J is TRBJ2-3; D is possibly TRBD2 (6 bases). CDR3 length: 15 residues. The germline V gene encodes CDR1 SGHRS and CDR2 YFSETQ. Trimming took 4 bases from V and 1 from J, leaving 13 bases between them. For the CDR3, the DNA is TGCGCCAGCAGCCGGGACTCCACGCGCACAGATACGCAGTATTTT. It specifies CASSRDSTRTDTQYF.

In this sample, this clonotype turned up many times. V is TRBV7-8 and J is TRBJ2-7; D gene unclear. Looked up from germline, CDR1 is SGHVS and CDR2 is FQNEAQ. Deletions cut 4 bases from V and 7 bases from J, with 17 bases between. The CDR3 length is 14 residues. The CDR3 bases are TGTGCCAGCAGCTCGGGCTTCCTCCTTGGGGAGCAGTACTTC. Translation gives CASSSGFLLGEQYF.

The chain employs TRBV19 and TRBJ2-5, with D unresolved. V was shortened by 4 bases and J by 2 bases, with 17 bases between the two germline ends. Germline CDR1 is LNHDA and CDR2 is SQIVND (reference sequence). The CDR3 is 16 amino acids. CDR3 DNA: TGTGCCAGTAGTAATTCCCCCCCTGGGTCTCAAGAGACCCAGTACTTC. Translated, it gives CASSNSPPGSQETQYF.

This clonotype was seen at least ten times. This CDR3 is CASSTLTGRPYEQYF. DNA for the CDR3: TGTGCCAGTAGTACCTTGACAGGGAGGCCCTACGAGCAGTACTTC. The chain recombines TRBV19 with TRBJ2-7; perhaps TRBD1 as D (7 bases). Trimming removed 4 bases at V and 2 bases at J, with 15 bases between. This CDR3 is 15 amino acids long. The germline gives CDR1 LNHDA, CDR2 SQIVND (reference sequence).

At least ten counts were recorded for this clonotype. The chain carries TRBV6-5 and TRBJ1-2; the match to TRBD1 covers 8 bases. Germline CDR1 reads MNHEY; CDR2 reads SVGAGI. After removal of 5 bases from V and 7 bases from J, the junction contained 15 bases not matched to a gene. This CDR3 has 16 amino acids. This CDR3 is CASSPTGQGRSSGYTF. Here the CDR3 DNA reads TGTGCCAGCAGTCCAACCGGACAGGGTCGGTCTTCTGGCTACACCTTC.

This clonotype was found many times. The rearrangement joins TRBV4-1 to TRBJ1-4, with a weak D call TRBD1 (6 bases). This CDR3 comprises 14 residues. Germline CDR1 is MGHRA and CDR2 is YSYEKL. V lost 4 bases, J lost 10 bases, and 16 bases lay in between. The CDR3 bases are TGCGCCAGCAGCCGAGGGACATCGGTAGGAAAACTGTTTTTT. Translated: CASSRGTSVGKLFF.

This clonotype has a handful of counts. The V and J genes are TRBV20-1 and TRBJ2-7; 13 bases agree with TRBD2. Germline V CDR1 and CDR2: DFQATT, SNEGSKA (reference sequence). This CDR3 region has 17 residues. The V gene end was trimmed by 4 bases and the J gene end by 2 bases; junction bases not matched to a gene: 11. This CDR3 is CSATPRGTSGIPYEQYF. Here the CDR3 DNA reads TGCAGTGCTACCCCTAGGGGGACTAGCGGGATTCCCTACGAGCAGTACTTC.

This clonotype was picked up many times. V and J are TRBV20-1 and TRBJ1-1; D is unresolved. CDR1 is DFQATT, CDR2 SNEGSKA, per germline (reference sequence). Between the trimmed V and J ends, which lost 5 bases and 0 bases, there was a span of 7 bases. This CDR3 region has 12 residues. The chain's CDR3 is CSASSLNTEAFF. CDR3 DNA sequence: TGCAGTGCTTCCTCCCTGAACACTGAAGCTTTCTTT.

This clonotype was found many times. The chain carries TRBV10-3 and TRBJ1-5; 8 positions agree with TRBD1. Germline CDR1 is ENHRY and CDR2 is SYGVKD. CDR3 length: 13 amino acids. J was trimmed by 1 base and V by 9 bases; bases with no gene match: 2. CDR3 amino acids: CAIQGVSNQPQHF. The CDR3 coding sequence is TGTGCCATACAGGGGGTGAGCAATCAGCCCCAGCATTTT.

The table lists this clonotype with a count of one. A much larger clonotype is one base distant, so this may be a read error. The chain has TRBV9 and TRBJ2-1, with D unresolved. Germline CDR1 and CDR2: SGDLS and YYNGEE. The CDR3 is 15 amino acids. The CDR3 nucleotides are TGTGCCAGCAGCTCCGTGACCGGCTCCTACAATGAGGAGTTCTTC. Translating it yields CASSSVTGSYNEEFF. Complete variable domain (other parts from reference TRBV9 and TRBJ2-1): DSGVTQTPKHLITATGQRVTLRCSPRSGDLSVYWYQQSLDQGLQFLIQYYNGEERAKGNILERFSAQQFPDLHSELNLSSLELGDSALYFCASSSVTGSYNEEFFGPGTRLTVL.

This clonotype occurred many times. J is TRBJ2-7 and V is TRBV12-3 or TRBV12-4; the match to TRBD1 covers 8 bases. J was trimmed by 7 bases and V by 6 bases; bases with no gene match: 11. This CDR3 spans 14 amino acids. The CDR3 here is CASSLIGQGGEQYF. DNA for the CDR3: TGTGCCAGCAGCCTTATTGGACAGGGCGGGGAGCAGTACTTC.

The sample holds many counts of this clonotype. This chain joins TRBV2 and TRBJ1-5; a possible D gene is TRBD1 (5 bases). The V gene lost 4 bases and the J gene lost 3 bases, with 10 bases spanning the gap. The CDR3 is made up of 14 amino acids. CDR1 is SNHLY and CDR2 is FYNNEI in the germline V gene. The CDR3 loop reads CASSASRDNQPQHF. Written as DNA, the CDR3 is TGTGCCAGCAGTGCATCCAGGGACAATCAGCCCCAGCATTTT.

Concerning this clonotype: Possible read error: a much larger clone is one base away. The chain is built from TRBV6-5 and TRBJ2-6, with TRBD2 identical over 7 bases. Germline CDR1 and CDR2: MNHEY and SVGAGI. The V gene end was trimmed by 2 bases and the J gene end by 9 bases; junction bases not matched to a gene: 7. The CDR3 spans 15 residues. In DNA form, the CDR3 reads TGTGCCAGCAGTTACCTTACCCGGGAGGACAACGTCCTGACTTTC. It codes for CASSYLTREDNVLTF.

This clonotype was observed many times. This chain connects TRBV12-3 or TRBV12-4 to TRBJ2-7; 12 bases fit TRBD2. The CDR3 runs to 16 residues. Trimming cost V 5 bases and J 2 bases; bases outside gene matches: 7. The CDR3 here is CASSVRLAGAPYEQYF. The CDR3 DNA follows: TGTGCCAGCAGTGTACGACTAGCGGGGGCCCCCTACGAGCAGTACTTC.

This clonotype was detected ten times or more. The DNA for the CDR3 is TGTGCCAGCAGCAAGACGAAATACAGGGTGCTATTTCTTGAGCAGTTCTTC. This codes for CASSKTKYRVLFLEQFF. The V and J genes are TRBV21-1 and TRBJ2-1; TRBD1, the table's D call, lacks a check against the DNA. TRBV21-1 is marked as a pseudogene. CDR3 length: 17 residues.

This clonotype was observed at least ten times. This rearrangement joins TRBV19 to TRBJ1-6; 8 nucleotides line up with TRBD1. The CDR3 is 15 residues long. Germline CDR1 and CDR2: LNHDA and SQIVND (reference sequence). V lost 5 bases, J lost 3 bases, and 3 bases stayed unmatched. Here the CDR3 reads CASSSDRGYNSPLHF. The CDR3 nucleotides are TGTGCCAGTAGTTCCGACAGGGGCTATAATTCACCCCTCCACTTT.

The chain has TRBV20-1 and TRBJ2-2; possible D gene TRBD2, 5 bases. Trimming removed 6 bases from V and 5 bases from J, with 16 bases in between. The CDR3 covers 14 residues. The germline V gene has CDR1 DFQATT and CDR2 SNEGSKA (reference sequence). The CDR3 loop is CSATRGQGTGELFF. In DNA form, the CDR3 reads TGCAGTGCCACCCGGGGTCAAGGGACCGGGGAGCTGTTTTTT.

The sample holds a few counts of this clonotype. The gene calls are TRBV30 and TRBJ2-7, with D possibly TRBD2 on 6 matching bases. This CDR3 contains 14 residues. Trimming removed 5 bases at V and 7 bases at J, with 21 bases between. Germline V CDR1 and CDR2: GTSNPN, SVGIG (reference sequence). The CDR3 DNA sequence: TGTGCCTGGGGTCCCCCGGGGAGGTATGGGGAGCAGTACTTC. Its translation: CAWGPPGRYGEQYF.

This clonotype was seen only a few times. The gene calls are TRBV14 and TRBJ1-6, with D unclear. Germline loops: CDR1 SGHDN, CDR2 FVKESK. This CDR3 has 15 amino acids. V was shortened by 4 bases and J by 0 bases, with 7 bases between the two germline ends. As DNA, the CDR3 is TGTGCCAGCAGCCTTCTGGGCTCCTATAATTCACCCCTCCACTTT. It yields the protein CASSLLGSYNSPLHF. Together with reference TRBV14 and TRBJ1-6, the CDR3 gives the full variable domain: EAGVTQFPSHSVIEKGQTVTLRCDPISGHDNLYWYRRVMGKEIKFLLHFVKESKQDESGMPNNRFLAERTGGTYSTLKVQPAELEDSGVYFCASSLLGSYNSPLHFGNGTRLTVT.

At least ten counts were recorded for this clonotype. For the CDR3, the DNA is TGTGCCAGCAGCTTGTACGATTCAGGGTATGGCTACACCTTC. Translated, it gives CASSLYDSGYGYTF. The chain employs TRBV7-9 and TRBJ1-2, with D possibly TRBD1 on 5 matching bases. This CDR3 is 14 amino acids long. The V gene's germline CDR1 is SEHNR and CDR2 FQNEAQ (reference sequence). V was trimmed by 3 bases and J by 5 bases, leaving 13 bases between them.

The V call is TRBV10-3, the J call TRBJ1-3; a possible D gene is TRBD1 (5 bases). Trimming shortened V by 5 bases and J by 2 bases, and 16 bases separated the two germline ends. The CDR3 totals 16 residues. Germline values: CDR1 ENHRY, CDR2 SYGVKD. The CDR3: CAISTFQAGAGNTIYF. The DNA of the CDR3 is TGTGCCATCAGTACTTTCCAAGCGGGGGCTGGAAACACCATATATTTT.

V and J are TRBV11-2 and TRBJ2-1; D gene uncertain. The CDR3 is 17 residues long. V was cut by 2 bases and J by 0 bases, with 14 bases left in between. Germline values: CDR1 SGHAT, CDR2 FQNNGV. CDR3 bases: TGTGCCAGCAGCTTACTGGTGCTAGTCGGCTCCTACAATGAGCAGTTCTTC. Translated, it gives CASSLLVLVGSYNEQFF.

At least ten counts were recorded for this clonotype. V and J are TRBV15 and TRBJ2-2; D call uncertain. CDR3 length equals 14 residues. Trimming shortened V by 2 bases and J by 5 bases, and 9 bases separated the two germline ends. Per the germline V gene, CDR1 is LNHNV and CDR2 is YYDKDF (reference sequence). CDR3 in amino acids: CATSRRMSTGELFF. CDR3 nucleotides: TGTGCCACCAGCAGACGGATGTCAACCGGGGAGCTGTTTTTT.

This chain joins TRBV11-2 and TRBJ2-1, with TRBD2 matching 8 bases. The V segment lost 2 bases and the J segment 9 bases; nucleotides outside the gene matches: 6. Germline CDR1 SGHAT, CDR2 FQNNGV. The length of the CDR3 is 14 residues. In DNA, the CDR3 is TGTGCCAGCAGCTTACCGGGAGGGCCGGTTGAGCAGTTCTTC. This gives the protein CASSLPGGPVEQFF.

This clonotype was counted many times. This CDR3 reads CASSYLTGAGRTEAFF. In nucleotides, the CDR3 is TGTGCCAGCAGTTACTTGACAGGTGCAGGCCGGACTGAAGCTTTCTTT. This chain connects TRBV6-5 to TRBJ1-1; a weak D match, TRBD1 (6 bases). The V end lost 1 base, the J end lost 5 bases, and 17 bases lay between the germline ends. Germline CDR1 MNHEY, CDR2 SVGAGI. The CDR3 is 16 amino acids.

The chain employs TRBV7-9 and TRBJ2-5; 8 bases match TRBD2. CDR1 is SEHNR and CDR2 is FQNEAQ in the germline V gene (reference sequence). J was trimmed by 5 bases and V by 2 bases; bases with no gene match: 4. The CDR3 loop spans 14 amino acids. The CDR3 DNA reads TGTGCCAGCAGCTTAAGCGGGAGACTCGAGACCCAGTACTTC. It encodes CASSLSGRLETQYF.

This clonotype appeared many times. V gene TRBV6-2 or TRBV6-3 combines with J gene TRBJ2-7; the D is unclear. CDR3 length equals 12 residues. V lost 7 bases and J lost 1, with 8 bases in between. From germline, CDR1 is MNHEY and CDR2 SVGEGT. The CDR3 bases are TGTGCCAGCACCCGCAGTTCCTACGAGCAGTACTTC. Its protein is CASTRSSYEQYF.

This clonotype was counted many times. The CDR3 reads CASSLARDTNSPLHF. DNA of the CDR3: TGTGCCAGCAGCTTAGCCCGGGACACAAATTCACCCCTCCACTTT. This chain joins TRBV7-2 and TRBJ1-6; a weak D match, TRBD1 (6 bases). V was shortened by 0 bases and J by 7 bases, with 10 bases between the two germline ends. The CDR3 loop spans 15 amino acids. The germline CDR1 and CDR2 sequences are SGHTA and FQGNSA.

This clonotype was counted only a few times. The V gene is TRBV2, the J gene TRBJ1-1; no clear D gene. Trimming stripped 9 bases from V and 2 bases from J, with 10 bases between. Germline V gene data show CDR1 as SNHLY and CDR2 as FYNNEI. This CDR3 comprises 12 residues. This chain's CDR3 is CARQVLNTEAFF. Written as DNA, the CDR3 is TGTGCCAGACAAGTTCTAAACACTGAAGCTTTCTTT.

This clonotype has a count of ten or more. The CDR3 reads CASSQDSGGAYNEQFF. The DNA of the CDR3 is TGCGCCAGCAGCCAAGATAGCGGGGGAGCCTACAATGAGCAGTTCTTC. V is TRBV4-3 and J is TRBJ2-1; TRBD2 matches 9 bases. This CDR3 is 16 amino acids long. V gave up 0 bases and J gave up 2 bases; unmatched junction bases: 2. The V gene's germline CDR1 is LGHNA and CDR2 YSLEER.

Ten or more counts support this clonotype. The genes are TRBV12-3 or TRBV12-4 and TRBJ2-7; D is ambiguous. Trimming took off 5 bases at V and 1 base at J, with 15 bases between the two ends. This CDR3 spans 15 amino acids. The chain's CDR3 is CASSRRAASSYEQYF. In nucleotides, the CDR3 is TGTGCCAGCAGTCGTAGGGCCGCATCGTCCTACGAGCAGTACTTC.